Sequencing of this T cell receptor (beta chain) was carried out in a study of CD8+ T cells in alopecia areata. As for treatment: oral pan-JAK inhibitor, 5-10 mg twice daily. About this clone itself: Antigen: not known.

Following RNA extraction, reverse transcription yielded cDNA that acted as the sequencing template. Using immunoSEQ multiplex PCR, the repertoire was profiled, and TCRdb retains in-frame clones only, with some absent. The sample shows about 140,000 clones, about 88% of them seen only once. Study-wide points: Only one nonresponder was present, which leaves the link between baseline CD8+ expansion and response uncertain.

The sequence derives from a human donor with alopecia areata. Specimen: CD8+ T cells sorted from blood, collected at week 4, from a patient treated with tofacitinib.

CDR3 in DNA: TGCAGCGTTGAGCAGGGGGTTGAGCAGTTCTTC. The encoded protein is CSVEQGVEQFF. The rearrangement joins TRBV29-1 to TRBJ2-1, with 7 nucleotides matching TRBD1. Germline V CDR1 and CDR2: SQVTM, ANQGSEA. CDR3 size: 11 residues. The ends lost 3 bases at V and 9 bases at J; junction bases unmatched: 2.